This entry concerns a single T cell receptor beta chain. Its antigen is unknown. At one boundary the junction diverges from the germline segment, which might be a read error. Germline CDR1 and CDR2: SGHTA and FQGNSA. CDR3 length: 11 residues. In terms of origin and age, donors were healthy Caucasian individuals from Russia aged roughly 6 to 95. Per sample, no less than 5 micrograms of total RNA were extracted. The data belong to a study of blood T cells in healthy people across ages. Whole-study results and caveats: Higher diversity, along with more naive CD4+ cells, distinguished long-lived donors from aged donors.

The use of a sample-barcoded 5' primer and a J-beta primer mix characterized a second PCR of roughly 6 to 12 cycles. TCRdb passed the 5' RACE reads through MiXCR, listing each CDR3 protein once. The repertoire has 540,000 or so distinct CDR3 sequences, 45% to 55% of them found once; the top ten carry 20% to 25%. The sequencing sample was made of blood. The genes are TRBV7-2 and TRBJ2-1; D unresolved. The TCR originated in a man aged 80 or over in good health. This chain's CDR3 is CAGSFGNEQFF. CDR3 sequence (DNA): TGTGCCGGCAGCTTCGGCAATGAGCAGTTCTTC.